This TCR beta chain came from a study of cytomegalovirus exposure and HLA in healthy donors. Study results and caveats: Across donors, most TCRs were seen rarely, yet some public ones were widespread.

PCR primers comprised 60 Vbeta and 13 Jbeta primers. Generated by immunoSEQ multiplex PCR, the TCRdb table keeps only in-frame clones and is missing some. This sample has more than 150,000 clones, with 70% to 80% found just once. Trimming at V came to 3 bases and at J to 5 bases, leaving 2 bases not matched to a gene. The CDR3 is 14 residues long. Germline V CDR1 and CDR2: KGHSH, LQKENI. Worth noting for this clone: Its antigen is as yet unknown.

Sequenced input: PBMCs. V is TRBV18 and J is TRBJ1-1; the match to TRBD1 covers 11 bases. This TCR was recovered from a male donor in good health and CMV-seronegative. The CDR3 spells CASSPGQGGTEAFF. CDR3 nucleotide sequence: TGTGCCAGCTCACCGGGACAGGGGGGGACTGAAGCTTTCTTT.